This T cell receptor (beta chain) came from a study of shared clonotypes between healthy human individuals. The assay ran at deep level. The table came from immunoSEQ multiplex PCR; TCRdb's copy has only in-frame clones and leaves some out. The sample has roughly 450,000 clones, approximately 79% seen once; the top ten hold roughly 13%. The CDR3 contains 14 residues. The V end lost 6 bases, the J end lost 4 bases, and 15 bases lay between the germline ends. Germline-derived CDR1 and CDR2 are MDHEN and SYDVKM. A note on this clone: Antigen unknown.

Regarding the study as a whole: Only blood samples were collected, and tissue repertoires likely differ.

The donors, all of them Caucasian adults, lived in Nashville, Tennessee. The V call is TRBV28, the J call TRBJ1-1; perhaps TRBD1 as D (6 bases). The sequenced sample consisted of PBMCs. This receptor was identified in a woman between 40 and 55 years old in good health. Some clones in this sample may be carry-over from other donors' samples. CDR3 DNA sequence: TGTGCCAGCAGCACCCGGGGGCGAGGCACTGAAGCTTTCTTT. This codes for CASSTRGRGTEAFF.